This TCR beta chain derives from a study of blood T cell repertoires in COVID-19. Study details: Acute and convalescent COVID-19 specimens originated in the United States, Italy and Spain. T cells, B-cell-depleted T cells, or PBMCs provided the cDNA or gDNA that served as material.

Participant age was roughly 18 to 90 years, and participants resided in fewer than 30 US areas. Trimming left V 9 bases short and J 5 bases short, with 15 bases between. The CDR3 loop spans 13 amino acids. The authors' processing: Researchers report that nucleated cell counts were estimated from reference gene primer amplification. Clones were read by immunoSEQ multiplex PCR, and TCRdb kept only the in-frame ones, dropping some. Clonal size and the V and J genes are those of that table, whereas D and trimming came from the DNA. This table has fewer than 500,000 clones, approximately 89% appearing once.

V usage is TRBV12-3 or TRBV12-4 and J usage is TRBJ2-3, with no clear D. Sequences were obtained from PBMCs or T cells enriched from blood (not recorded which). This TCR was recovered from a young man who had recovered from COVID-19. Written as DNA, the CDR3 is TGTGCCAGTGGCCAGGCACACGGAGATACGCAGTATTTT. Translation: CASGQAHGDTQYF.